What follows is one T cell receptor (beta chain) and its context. Germline CDR1 is SGHTA and CDR2 is FQGNSA. Between the trimmed V and J ends, which lost 7 bases and 6 bases, there was a span of 16 bases. This CDR3 is 13 amino acids long. The sample is drawn from a study of T cell clonotyping in hematopoietic cell transplantation. Time point described: recipient sample about 28 days before transplant, after cytoreduction. TCRdb keeps only in-frame clones here, not all; method: immunoSEQ multiplex PCR. The top ten hold under 40% of the sample, which has some 8,500 clones, more than 65% seen once. This chain connects TRBV7-2 to TRBJ2-7; possibly TRBD1 for D (7 bases). The clonotype was recovered from a man in his fifties or sixties with acute myeloid leukemia. Some clones in this sample may be carry-over from other donors' samples. Material: peripheral blood mononuclear cells, obtained before stem cell transplant. The CDR3 sequence is CASNRQGGSEQYF. In DNA form, the CDR3 reads TGTGCCAGCAACCGACAGGGAGGATCCGAGCAGTACTTC.